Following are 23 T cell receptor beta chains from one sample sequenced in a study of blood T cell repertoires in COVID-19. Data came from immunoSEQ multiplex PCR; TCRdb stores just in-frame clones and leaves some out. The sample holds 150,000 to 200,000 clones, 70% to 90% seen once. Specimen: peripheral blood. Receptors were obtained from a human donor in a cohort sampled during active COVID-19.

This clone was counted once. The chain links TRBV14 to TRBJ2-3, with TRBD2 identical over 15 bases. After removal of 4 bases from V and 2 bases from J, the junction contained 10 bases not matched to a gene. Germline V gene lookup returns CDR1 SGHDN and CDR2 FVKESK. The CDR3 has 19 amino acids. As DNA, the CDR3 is TGTGCCAGCAGCCCAGGTACCCGGACTAGCGGGAGGGACACAGATACGCAGTATTTT. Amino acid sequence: CASSPGTRTSGRDTDTQYF. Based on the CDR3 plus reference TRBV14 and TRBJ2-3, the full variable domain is EAGVTQFPSHSVIEKGQTVTLRCDPISGHDNLYWYRRVMGKEIKFLLHFVKESKQDESGMPNNRFLAERTGGTYSTLKVQPAELEDSGVYFCASSPGTRTSGRDTDTQYFGPGTRLTVL.

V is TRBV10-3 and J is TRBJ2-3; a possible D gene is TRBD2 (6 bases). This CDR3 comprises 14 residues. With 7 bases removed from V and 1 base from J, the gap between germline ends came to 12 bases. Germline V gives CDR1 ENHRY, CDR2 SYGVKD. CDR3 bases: TGTGCCATCACCCCGGGGGTCGGCACAGATACGCAGTATTTT. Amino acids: CAITPGVGTDTQYF.

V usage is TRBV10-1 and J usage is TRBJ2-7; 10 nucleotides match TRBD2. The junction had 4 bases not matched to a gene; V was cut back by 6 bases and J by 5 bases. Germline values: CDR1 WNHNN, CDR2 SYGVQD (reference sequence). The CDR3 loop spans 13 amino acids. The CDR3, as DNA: TGCGCCAGCAGAGCTAGCGGGAGCCACGAGCAGTACTTC. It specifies CASRASGSHEQYF.

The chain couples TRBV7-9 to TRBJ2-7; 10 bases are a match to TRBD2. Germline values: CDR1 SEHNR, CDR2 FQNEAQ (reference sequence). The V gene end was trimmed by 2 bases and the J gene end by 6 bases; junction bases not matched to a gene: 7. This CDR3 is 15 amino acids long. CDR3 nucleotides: TGTGCCAGCAGCTTACAACTAGCGGGGAGGCTCGAGCAGTACTTC. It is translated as CASSLQLAGRLEQYF.

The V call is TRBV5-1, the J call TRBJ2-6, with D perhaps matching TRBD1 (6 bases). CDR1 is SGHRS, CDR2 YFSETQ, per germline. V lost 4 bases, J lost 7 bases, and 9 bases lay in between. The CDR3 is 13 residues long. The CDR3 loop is CASSIGTANVLTF. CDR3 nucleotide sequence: TGCGCCAGCAGCATCGGGACAGCCAACGTCCTGACTTTC.

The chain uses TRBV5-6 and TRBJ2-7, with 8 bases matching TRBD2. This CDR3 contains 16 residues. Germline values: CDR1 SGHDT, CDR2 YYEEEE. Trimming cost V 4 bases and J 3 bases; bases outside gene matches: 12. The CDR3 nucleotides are TGTGCCAGCAGCGGGACTAGGGGGGGATCTTACTACGAGCAGTACTTC. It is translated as CASSGTRGGSYYEQYF.

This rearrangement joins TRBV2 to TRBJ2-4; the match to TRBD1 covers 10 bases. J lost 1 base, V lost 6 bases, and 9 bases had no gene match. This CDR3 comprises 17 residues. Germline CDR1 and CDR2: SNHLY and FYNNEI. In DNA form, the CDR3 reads TGTGCCAGCAGCTCCGACAGGGGGCGGGCGGCCAAAAACATTCAGTACTTC. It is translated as CASSSDRGRAAKNIQYF.

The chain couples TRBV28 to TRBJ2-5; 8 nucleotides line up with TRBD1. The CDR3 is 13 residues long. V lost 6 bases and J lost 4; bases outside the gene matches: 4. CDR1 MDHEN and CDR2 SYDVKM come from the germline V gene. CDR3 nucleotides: TGTGCCAGCAGGGGCCAGGGGGCAGAGACCCAGTACTTC. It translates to CASRGQGAETQYF.

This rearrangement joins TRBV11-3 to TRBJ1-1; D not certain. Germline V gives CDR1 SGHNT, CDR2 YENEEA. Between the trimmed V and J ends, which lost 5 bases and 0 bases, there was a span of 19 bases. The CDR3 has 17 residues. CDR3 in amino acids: CASSPGGSGPLNTEAFF. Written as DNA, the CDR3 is TGTGCCAGCAGCCCGGGCGGGTCGGGTCCCCTGAACACTGAAGCTTTCTTT. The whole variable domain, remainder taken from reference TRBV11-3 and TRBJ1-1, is EAGVVQSPRYKIIEKKQPVAFWCNPISGHNTLYWYLQNLGQGPELLIRYENEEAVDDSQLPKDRFSAERLKGVDSTLKIQPAELGDSAVYLCASSPGGSGPLNTEAFFGQGTRLTVV.

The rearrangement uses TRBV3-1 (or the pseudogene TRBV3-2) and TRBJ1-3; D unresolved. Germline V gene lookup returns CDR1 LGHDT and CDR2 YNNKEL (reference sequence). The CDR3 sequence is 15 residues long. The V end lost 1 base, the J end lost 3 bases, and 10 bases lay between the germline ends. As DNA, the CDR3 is TGTGCCAGCAGCCAAGTTCCCGGAGTTGGAAACACCATATATTTT. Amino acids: CASSQVPGVGNTIYF.

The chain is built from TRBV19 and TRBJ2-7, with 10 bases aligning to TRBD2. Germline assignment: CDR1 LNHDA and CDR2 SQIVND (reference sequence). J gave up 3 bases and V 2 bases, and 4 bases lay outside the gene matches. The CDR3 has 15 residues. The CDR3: CASSIKREGRYEQYF. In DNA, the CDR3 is TGTGCCAGTAGTATAAAGCGGGAGGGCCGCTACGAGCAGTACTTC.

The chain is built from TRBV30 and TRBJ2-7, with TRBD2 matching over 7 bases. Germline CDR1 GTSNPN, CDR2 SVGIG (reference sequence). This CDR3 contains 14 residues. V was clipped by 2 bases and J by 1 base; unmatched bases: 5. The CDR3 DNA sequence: TGTGCCTGGAGTAAGGAGCGGGGTTCCTACGAGCAGTACTTC. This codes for CAWSKERGSYEQYF. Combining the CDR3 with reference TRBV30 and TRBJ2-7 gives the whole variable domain SQTIHQWPATLVQPVGSPLSLECTVEGTSNPNLYWYRQAAGRGLQLLFYSVGIGQISSEVPQNLSASRPQDRQFILSSKKLLLSDSGFYLCAWSKERGSYEQYFGPGTRLTVT.

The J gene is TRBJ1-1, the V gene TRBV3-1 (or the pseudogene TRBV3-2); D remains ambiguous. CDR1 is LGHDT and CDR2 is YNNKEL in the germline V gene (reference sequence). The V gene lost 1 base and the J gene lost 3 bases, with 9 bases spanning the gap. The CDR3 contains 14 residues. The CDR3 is CASSQGYGDTEAFF. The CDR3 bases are TGTGCCAGCAGCCAAGGGTACGGGGACACTGAAGCTTTCTTT.

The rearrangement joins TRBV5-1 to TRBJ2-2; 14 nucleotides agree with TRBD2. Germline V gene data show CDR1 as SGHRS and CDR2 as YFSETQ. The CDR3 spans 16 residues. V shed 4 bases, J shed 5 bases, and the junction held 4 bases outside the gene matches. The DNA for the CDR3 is TGCGCCAGCAGCCCGGGACTAGCGGGAGTTACCGGGGAGCTGTTTTTT. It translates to CASSPGLAGVTGELFF.

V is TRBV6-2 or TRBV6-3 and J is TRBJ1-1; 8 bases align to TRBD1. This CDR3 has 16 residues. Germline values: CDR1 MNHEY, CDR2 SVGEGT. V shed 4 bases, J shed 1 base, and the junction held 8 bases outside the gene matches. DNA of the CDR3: TGTGCCAGCAGTTTCCCCCACAGGGGGGCGAACACTGAAGCTTTCTTT. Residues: CASSFPHRGANTEAFF.

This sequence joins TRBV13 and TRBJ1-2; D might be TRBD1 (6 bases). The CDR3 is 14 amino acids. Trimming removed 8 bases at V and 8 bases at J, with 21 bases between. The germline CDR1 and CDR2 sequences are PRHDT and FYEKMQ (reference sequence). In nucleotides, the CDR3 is TGTGCCAGCGAAGCTTGGGGGGGGGCAGGAGGCTACACCTTC. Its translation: CASEAWGGAGGYTF.

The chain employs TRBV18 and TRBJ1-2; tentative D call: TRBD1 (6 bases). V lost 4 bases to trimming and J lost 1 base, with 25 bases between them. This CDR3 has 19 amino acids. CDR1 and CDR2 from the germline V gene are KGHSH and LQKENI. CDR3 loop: CASSLLVGTLPELNYGYTF. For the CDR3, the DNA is TGTGCCAGCTCACTTCTCGTCGGGACACTGCCCGAGCTTAACTATGGCTACACCTTC.

This chain's CDR3 is CASSSARGPYEQYF. CDR3 in DNA: TGTGCCAGCAGCTCGGCTAGGGGCCCCTACGAGCAGTACTTC. The genes are TRBV7-2 and TRBJ2-7; a weak D match, TRBD1 (5 bases). Germline V gene sequence: CDR1 SGHTA, CDR2 FQGNSA. The CDR3 extends over 14 amino acids. Trimming cost V 4 bases and J 2 bases, with 12 bases left between them.

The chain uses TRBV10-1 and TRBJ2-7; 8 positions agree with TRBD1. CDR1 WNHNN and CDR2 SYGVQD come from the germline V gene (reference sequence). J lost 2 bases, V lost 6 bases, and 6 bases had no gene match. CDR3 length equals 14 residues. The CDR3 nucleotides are TGCGCCAGCAGGAACCGGGACAGGACCTACGAGCAGTACTTC. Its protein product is CASRNRDRTYEQYF.

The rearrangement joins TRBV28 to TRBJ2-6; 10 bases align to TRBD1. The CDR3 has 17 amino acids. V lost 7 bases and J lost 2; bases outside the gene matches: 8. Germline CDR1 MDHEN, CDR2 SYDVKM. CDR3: CASINPTGGPGANVLTF. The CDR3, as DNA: TGTGCCAGCATTAACCCGACAGGGGGCCCTGGGGCCAACGTCCTGACTTTC.

CDR3 nucleotide sequence: TGCGCCAGCAGCCTTGACGGGGGGGACAATGAGCAGTTCTTC. This codes for CASSLDGGDNEQFF. The V call is TRBV4-3, the J call TRBJ2-1, with TRBD2 identical over 8 bases. The germline gives CDR1 LGHNA, CDR2 YSLEER. The CDR3 runs to 14 residues. Trimming removed 4 bases from V and 5 bases from J; junction bases left unmatched: 4.

The CDR3 sequence: CASSLGPGGAKGPEQYF. In DNA form, the CDR3 reads TGTGCCAGCAGCTTAGGCCCCGGGGGGGCGAAAGGTCCCGAGCAGTACTTC. The chain has TRBV13 and TRBJ2-7, with 8 nucleotides matching TRBD2. Trimming at V came to 0 bases and at J to 6 bases, leaving 13 bases not matched to a gene. This CDR3 spans 17 amino acids. Germline V gene lookup returns CDR1 PRHDT and CDR2 FYEKMQ (reference sequence).

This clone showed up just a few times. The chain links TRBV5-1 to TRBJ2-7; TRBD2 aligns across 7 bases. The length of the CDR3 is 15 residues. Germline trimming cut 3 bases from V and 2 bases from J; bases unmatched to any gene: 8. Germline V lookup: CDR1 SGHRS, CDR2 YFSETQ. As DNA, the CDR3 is TGCGCCAGCAGCTGGACCGGGACTAACACCTACGAGCAGTACTTC. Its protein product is CASSWTGTNTYEQYF.